This T cell receptor (beta chain) was documented in a study of regulatory T cells in long-lasting Graves disease. Study at large: In persistent Graves' disease, antithyroid drugs had been taken for over 5 years and TSH receptor antibodies stayed positive.

This CDR3 is 15 amino acids long. V shed 3 bases and J shed 1 base, with 10 bases lying between them. Germline CDR1 reads LGHNA; CDR2 reads YSLEER. Time point described: persistent/refractory GD, antithyroid drugs over 5 years with positive TRAb. The TCR library was made from RNA that had been extracted from PBMCs in TRIzol. In building TCR beta libraries, iRepertoire HTBI primers were used together with Arm-PCR of CDR3 regions. Using its own MiXCR run on the multiplex PCR reads, TCRdb lists one record per CDR3 protein. The profile shows a few hundred thousand distinct CDR3 sequences, 23% of them singletons. This clonotype was seen a single time.

Specimen: peripheral blood mononuclear cells (PBMCs), collected when the disease was refractory, from a patient treated with antithyroid drugs. The chain links TRBV4-3 to TRBJ2-4; D may match TRBD1 or TRBD2 (6 bases each). The sequence came from a female donor with Graves disease. The CDR3 sequence: CASSHGGGAKNIQYF. The CDR3 nucleotides read TGCGCCAGCAGCCACGGAGGGGGTGCCAAAAACATTCAGTACTTC.